The 22 T cell receptor beta chains below were found in one sample sequenced in a study of T cell repertoires and HLA-DP antigens. No antigens are known for them. Clones were read by immunoSEQ multiplex PCR, and TCRdb kept only the in-frame ones, dropping some. Of approximately 86,000 clones in the sample, about 89% were seen once. Material: CD4+ T cells from PBMCs. These receptors all come from a man aged 45-60 years in good health and CMV-seronegative.

This chain joins TRBV6-1 and TRBJ2-5, with 10 bases matching TRBD2. The CDR3 spans 14 residues. J gave up 4 bases and V 8 bases, and 7 bases lay outside the gene matches. Germline V gives CDR1 MNHNS, CDR2 SASEGT. The DNA for the CDR3 is TGTGCCAGCGTAGCAGCGGGAGGGATAGAGACCCAGTACTTC. This translates into CASVAAGGIETQYF.

This clone was recorded only once. The chain carries TRBV11-3 and TRBJ2-1, with TRBD2 matching over 13 bases. With 6 bases clipped from V and 9 bases from J, the junction kept 8 bases outside the gene matches. From germline, CDR1 is SGHNT and CDR2 YENEEA. The CDR3 contains 15 residues. CDR3 in amino acids: CASSKSTSGRIEQFF. The CDR3 region has the DNA TGTGCCAGCAGTAAGTCGACTAGCGGGAGGATTGAGCAGTTCTTC.

The chain links TRBV5-5 to TRBJ2-5; no firm D call. The V gene's germline CDR1 is SGHKS and CDR2 YYEKEE (reference sequence). V lost 0 bases and J lost 5, with 11 bases in between. This CDR3 contains 14 residues. The CDR3 DNA reads as TGTGCCAGCAGCTTGGGAGTTGGCCCCGAGACCCAGTACTTC. It yields the protein CASSLGVGPETQYF.

The V call is TRBV4-3, the J call TRBJ2-7; 8 bases match TRBD2. The CDR3 totals 15 residues. Germline trimming cut 4 bases from V and 6 bases from J; bases unmatched to any gene: 11. CDR1 is LGHNA, CDR2 YSLEER, per germline. The CDR3 bases are TGCGCCAGCAGCCTATCCATGGCGGGGGGAGGCGAGCAGTACTTC. It specifies CASSLSMAGGGEQYF.

The rearrangement joins TRBV30 to TRBJ2-5, with 11 positions matching TRBD2. V lost 4 bases and J lost 1; bases outside the gene matches: 5. This CDR3 spans 15 amino acids. Germline CDR1 GTSNPN, CDR2 SVGIG (reference sequence). DNA for the CDR3: TGTGCCTGGACCCGACTAGCGGGGACCCAAGAGACCCAGTACTTC. It yields the protein CAWTRLAGTQETQYF. The whole variable domain, filled in from reference TRBV30 and TRBJ2-5, reads SQTIHQWPATLVQPVGSPLSLECTVEGTSNPNLYWYRQAAGRGLQLLFYSVGIGQISSEVPQNLSASRPQDRQFILSSKKLLLSDSGFYLCAWTRLAGTQETQYFGPGTRLLVL.

This chain links TRBV15 with TRBJ1-2; 7 nucleotides match TRBD1. The junction had 4 bases not matched to a gene; V was cut back by 1 base and J by 2 bases. CDR1 is LNHNV, CDR2 YYDKDF, per germline (reference sequence). The CDR3 runs 15 residues. As DNA, the CDR3 is TGTGCCACCAGCAGAGCTGCAGGGGGGAACTATGGCTACACCTTC. Translated: CATSRAAGGNYGYTF. The full variable domain, rest sourced from reference TRBV15 and TRBJ1-2, is DAMVIQNPRYQVTQFGKPVTLSCSQTLNHNVMYWYQQKSSQAPKLLFHYYDKDFNNEADTPDNFQSRRPNTSFCFLDIRSPGLGDTAMYLCATSRAAGGNYGYTFGSGTRLTVV.

This chain connects TRBV7-2 to TRBJ2-7, with a possible D match to TRBD2 (5 bases). Trimming removed 3 bases at V and 0 bases at J, with 9 bases between. The CDR3 contains 14 residues. In germline, CDR1 is SGHTA, CDR2 FQGNSA. In nucleotides, the CDR3 is TGTGCCAGCAGCTTCTTCGGGAACTCCTACGAGCAGTACTTC. This gives the protein CASSFFGNSYEQYF.

The rearrangement joins TRBV27 to TRBJ2-7, with 9 positions matching TRBD1. Trimming took 6 bases from V and 2 from J; bases not matched to a gene: 8. The CDR3 has 15 amino acids. CDR1 and CDR2 (germline): MNHEY, SMNVEV (reference sequence). DNA of the CDR3: TGTGCCAGCAGCACTGGGACAGGGAAAACCTACGAGCAGTACTTC. Translated, it gives CASSTGTGKTYEQYF.

This chain connects TRBV6-1 to TRBJ2-3; TRBD2 aligns across 12 bases. This CDR3 has 15 residues. Germline V gene sequence: CDR1 MNHNS, CDR2 SASEGT. Germline trimming cut 9 bases from V and 4 bases from J; bases unmatched to any gene: 8. For the CDR3, the DNA is TGTGCCAGTAAGACTAGCGGGAGTCTCCCAGATACGCAGTATTTT. Its translation: CASKTSGSLPDTQYF.

V and J are TRBV29-1 and TRBJ2-4; possible D gene TRBD2, 5 bases. V gave up 5 bases and J gave up 0 bases, with 11 bases separating them. The length of the CDR3 is 14 residues. Germline assignment: CDR1 SQVTM and CDR2 ANQGSEA. The CDR3 is CSVSGPVAKNIQYF. The DNA of the CDR3 is TGCAGCGTTAGCGGACCGGTAGCCAAAAACATTCAGTACTTC.

A few counts support this clone. This CDR3 reads CASSPAGREQYF. The CDR3 coding sequence is TGTGCCAGCAGCCCCGCAGGAAGGGAGCAGTACTTC. The chain joins TRBV7-2 to TRBJ2-7; D gene unclear. V was cut by 5 bases and J by 7 bases, with 12 bases left in between. Germline lookup yields CDR1 SGHTA and CDR2 FQGNSA. The CDR3 has 12 residues.

This clone was seen once. The chain is built from TRBV6-1 and TRBJ1-2; 9 bases agree with TRBD1. CDR3 size: 12 residues. V trimming: 6 bases; J trimming: 8 bases; junction bases outside the gene matches: 4. Per germline, CDR1 MNHNS and CDR2 SASEGT. This chain's CDR3 is CASSEQGAGYTF. Written as DNA, the CDR3 is TGTGCCAGCAGCGAACAGGGGGCGGGCTACACCTTC.

The sample holds a few counts of this clone. The chain is built from TRBV29-1 and TRBJ1-5; D is uncertain. The CDR3 extends over 13 amino acids. The ends were cut back, 5 bases at V and 6 bases at J, with 14 bases in the middle. In germline, CDR1 is SQVTM, CDR2 ANQGSEA. This CDR3 is CSVSHVAGQPQHF. In DNA form, the CDR3 reads TGCAGCGTTTCCCACGTAGCCGGTCAGCCCCAGCATTTT. Looking up the rest from reference TRBV29-1 and TRBJ1-5 gives the full variable domain: SAVISQKPSRDICQRGTSLTIQCQVDSQVTMMFWYRQQPGQSLTLIATANQGSEATYESGFVIDKFPISRPNLTFSTLTVSNMSPEDSSIYLCSVSHVAGQPQHFGDGTRLSIL.

About this clone itself: Its ends do not fully match the called genes, so a read error is possible. The genes are TRBV30 and TRBJ2-4; D is perhaps TRBD1 (6 bases). This CDR3 region has 14 residues. From germline, CDR1 is GTSNPN and CDR2 SVGIG (reference sequence). Written as DNA, the CDR3 is TGTGCCTGGAGTGAGACCGGGACAAGGTGGTCCGCTAACTTC. This translates into CAWSETGTRWSANF.

Regarding this clone: One junction end disagrees with the germline gene, perhaps due to a read error. V and J are TRBV7-2 and TRBJ2-1; 8 nucleotides line up with TRBD2. Germline loops: CDR1 SGHTA, CDR2 FQGNSA. The CDR3 spans 14 residues. The CDR3 DNA follows: TGTGCCAGCAGCCTAGCGGGCAGACACAATGAGCAGTTCTTC. The encoded protein is CASSLAGRHNEQFF.

The chain couples TRBV30 to TRBJ2-7; 8 bases agree with TRBD2. The CDR3 has 14 amino acids. Germline CDR1 GTSNPN, CDR2 SVGIG (reference sequence). V shed 0 bases and J 7 bases; nucleotides not matched to a gene: 8. The CDR3 DNA reads TGTGCCTGGAGTGTACGGGAGGGAACCGGGGAGCAGTACTTC. As protein: CAWSVREGTGEQYF.

The V gene is TRBV9, the J gene TRBJ2-2; 10 bases map to TRBD2. Germline V gene data show CDR1 as SGDLS and CDR2 as YYNGEE. The CDR3 spans 16 residues. The J segment lost 2 bases and the V segment lost 0 bases, leaving 1 base of the junction unmatched. The CDR3 DNA sequence: TGTGCCAGCAGCGTAGAACTAGCGGGAAACACCGGGGAGCTGTTTTTT. Protein: CASSVELAGNTGELFF.

The chain employs TRBV5-4 and TRBJ2-7, with D tentatively TRBD2 (6 bases). Trimming shortened V by 4 bases and J by 3 bases, and 20 bases separated the two germline ends. Germline V gene data show CDR1 as SGHNT and CDR2 as YYREEE (reference sequence). The CDR3 consists of 16 residues. The CDR3 sequence: CASSGGRSPTLYEQYF. The CDR3 coding sequence is TGTGCCAGCAGCGGAGGGAGGAGTCCAACCCTCTACGAGCAGTACTTC. The whole variable domain, remainder taken from reference TRBV5-4 and TRBJ2-7, is ETGVTQSPTHLIKTRGQQVTLRCSSQSGHNTVSWYQQALGQGPQFIFQYYREEENGRGNFPPRFSGLQFPNYSSELNVNALELDDSALYLCASSGGRSPTLYEQYFGPGTRLTVT.

The count of this clone is one. The rearrangement joins TRBV5-5 to TRBJ2-4, with 8 positions matching TRBD1. Trimming cost V 3 bases and J 0 bases; bases outside gene matches: 11. Germline assignment: CDR1 SGHKS and CDR2 YYEKEE (reference sequence). There are 18 residues in the CDR3. This CDR3 is CASSSDRVTPLAKNIQYF. CDR3 DNA: TGTGCCAGCAGCTCGGACAGGGTGACCCCCCTAGCCAAAAACATTCAGTACTTC. Together with reference TRBV5-5 and TRBJ2-4, the CDR3 gives the full variable domain: DAGVTQSPTHLIKTRGQQVTLRCSPISGHKSVSWYQQVLGQGPQFIFQYYEKEERGRGNFPDRFSARQFPNYSSELNVNALLLGDSALYLCASSSDRVTPLAKNIQYFGAGTRLSVL.

V is TRBV4-1 and J is TRBJ1-1; 8 positions agree with TRBD1. Germline loops: CDR1 MGHRA, CDR2 YSYEKL. With V trimmed by 4 bases and J by 4 bases, 5 bases remained unmatched. The CDR3 totals 14 residues. The CDR3 loop reads CASSLKDRATEAFF. CDR3 DNA sequence: TGCGCCAGCAGCCTGAAGGACAGGGCCACTGAAGCTTTCTTT.

The chain couples TRBV30 to TRBJ1-2; 12 nucleotides agree with TRBD1. Germline V lookup: CDR1 GTSNPN, CDR2 SVGIG (reference sequence). V trimming: 3 bases; J trimming: 4 bases; junction bases outside the gene matches: 9. The length of the CDR3 is 16 residues. CDR3 bases: TGTGCCTGGAGACGGACCGGGACAGGGGGCTTCTATGGCTACACCTTC. As protein: CAWRRTGTGGFYGYTF. Full variable domain (remainder filled in from reference TRBV30 and TRBJ1-2): SQTIHQWPATLVQPVGSPLSLECTVEGTSNPNLYWYRQAAGRGLQLLFYSVGIGQISSEVPQNLSASRPQDRQFILSSKKLLLSDSGFYLCAWRRTGTGGFYGYTFGSGTRLTVV.

The V gene is TRBV7-2, the J gene TRBJ2-3; a weak D match, TRBD2 (6 bases). This CDR3 has 16 amino acids. Germline V gene data show CDR1 as SGHTA and CDR2 as FQGNSA. Trimming took off 3 bases at V and 2 bases at J, with 15 bases between the two ends. CDR3 DNA sequence: TGTGCCAGCAGCTTCGGATCGGGACTCAACACAGATACGCAGTATTTT. This gives the protein CASSFGSGLNTDTQYF. The full variable domain, its missing parts supplied by reference TRBV7-2 and TRBJ2-3, is GAGVSQSPSNKVTEKGKDVELRCDPISGHTALYWYRQSLGQGLEFLIYFQGNSAPDKSGLPSDRFSAERTGGSVSTLTIQRTQQEDSAVYLCASSFGSGLNTDTQYFGPGTRLTVL.